This T cell receptor (beta chain) was sequenced for a study of shared clonotypes between healthy human individuals. Overall study results and limits: Relative to clonotypes present in all four donors, those not shared had lower generation probabilities. Researchers found naive subsets generally carried larger estimated richness than memory subsets.

Of note for this clone: What it recognizes is unknown.

Terminally differentiated effector memory CD45RA+ cells were excluded from the naive CD8 cells, which were CD45RO-negative and positively selected for CCR7. Those who donated, Caucasian adults without exception, all lived in Nashville, Tennessee. CDR3 length equals 15 residues. The V and J ends lost 5 bases and 4 bases respectively, with 15 bases between them. In germline, CDR1 is MNHEY, CDR2 SMNVEV (reference sequence). Repertoires were generated with immunoSEQ multiplex PCR, while TCRdb's copy carries only in-frame clones and drops some. The data show over 800,000 clones, 80% to 95% seen once. The sequenced sample was naive CD8+ T cells sorted from blood. The chain joins TRBV27 to TRBJ2-1, with D possibly being TRBD1 or TRBD2 (5 bases each). This clonotype was sampled from a young man in good health. The CDR3 spells CASSLIGGLYNEQFF. The CDR3 region has the DNA TGTGCCAGCAGTCTGATTGGGGGATTATACAATGAGCAGTTCTTC.